This TCR beta chain was recorded in a study of blood T cell repertoires in COVID-19. The germline V gene encodes CDR1 MDHEN and CDR2 SYDVKM. The CDR3 extends over 13 amino acids. Trimming removed 1 base from V and 1 base from J, with 4 bases in between. Some clones are missing from TCRdb's copy, which holds only in-frame ones; the method was immunoSEQ multiplex PCR. The profile shows around 100,000 clones, 85% of them singletons. Sequenced sample: peripheral blood. The rearrangement uses TRBV28 and TRBJ1-1; D not certain. The clonotype comes from a human donor in a cohort sampled during active COVID-19. CDR3 region: CASSLYGNTEAFF. The CDR3, as DNA: TGTGCCAGCAGTTTATACGGGAACACTGAAGCTTTCTTT.